Given below is one T cell receptor (beta chain) in context. Its antigen is still unknown. This sample was taken from a study of T cell repertoires in cytomegalovirus infection. Study-wide context: Evidence of both CMV infection and a matching HLA type came from public TCR beta signatures.

Study outcomes and limitations: Cumulated frequencies of public TCR beta families served to identify carriers of CMV plus the relevant HLA. Clonotype analysis showed dominance of the ex vivo response by HLA-C-restricted CMV-specific TCR beta clonotypes.

TCRdb ran MiXCR on the reads and lists one entry per CDR3 protein. The sample consists of around 440,000 distinct CDR3 sequences, approximately 11% of them appearing once. Trimming removed 8 bases at V and 6 bases at J, with 17 bases between. This CDR3 has 14 residues. The germline V gene has CDR1 ENHRY and CDR2 SYGVKD. The sample consisted of PBMCs. The J gene is TRBJ2-1, the V gene TRBV10-3; D might be TRBD2 (6 bases). The receptor was derived from a human donor in good health (CMV status not recorded). Some clones in this sample may be carry-over from other donors' samples. CDR3: CAIDPGDGSNEQFF. The CDR3 DNA sequence: TGTGCCATCGATCCGGGGGATGGCTCCAATGAGCAGTTCTTC.